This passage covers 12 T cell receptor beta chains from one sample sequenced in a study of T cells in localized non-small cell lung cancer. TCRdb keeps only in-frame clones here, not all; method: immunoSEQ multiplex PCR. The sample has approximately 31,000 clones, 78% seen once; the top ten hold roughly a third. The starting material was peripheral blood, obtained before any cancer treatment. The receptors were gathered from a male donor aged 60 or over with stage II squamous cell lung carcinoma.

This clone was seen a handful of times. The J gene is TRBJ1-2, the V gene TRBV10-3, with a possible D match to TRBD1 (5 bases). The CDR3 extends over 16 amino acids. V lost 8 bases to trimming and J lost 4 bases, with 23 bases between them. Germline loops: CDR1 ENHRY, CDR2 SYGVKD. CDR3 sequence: CAILGGQGKKGYGYTF. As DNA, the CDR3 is TGTGCCATCCTCGGAGGGCAGGGAAAAAAGGGCTATGGCTACACCTTC.

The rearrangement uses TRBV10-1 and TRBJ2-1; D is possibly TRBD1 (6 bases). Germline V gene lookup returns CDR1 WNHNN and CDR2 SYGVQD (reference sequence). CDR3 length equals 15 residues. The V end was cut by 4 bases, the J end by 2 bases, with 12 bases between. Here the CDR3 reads CASSVDSPAYNEQFF. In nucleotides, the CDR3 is TGCGCCAGCAGTGTGGACAGCCCAGCCTACAATGAGCAGTTCTTC.

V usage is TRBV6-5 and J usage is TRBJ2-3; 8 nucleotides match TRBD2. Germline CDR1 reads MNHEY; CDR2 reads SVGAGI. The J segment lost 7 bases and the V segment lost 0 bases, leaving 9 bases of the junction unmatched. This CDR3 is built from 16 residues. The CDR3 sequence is CASSYSTGGQGYTQYF. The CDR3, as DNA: TGTGCCAGCAGTTACTCAACGGGGGGGCAGGGGTATACGCAGTATTTT.

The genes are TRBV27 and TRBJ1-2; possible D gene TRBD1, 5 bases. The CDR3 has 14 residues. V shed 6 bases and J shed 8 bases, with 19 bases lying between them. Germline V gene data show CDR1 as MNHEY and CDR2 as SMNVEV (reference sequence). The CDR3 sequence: CASSPAAGLGGYTF. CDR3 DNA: TGTGCCAGCAGCCCAGCCGCGGGGCTAGGGGGCTACACCTTC.

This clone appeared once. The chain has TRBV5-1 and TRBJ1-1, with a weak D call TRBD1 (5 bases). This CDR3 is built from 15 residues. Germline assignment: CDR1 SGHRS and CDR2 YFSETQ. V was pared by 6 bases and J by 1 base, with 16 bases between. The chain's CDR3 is CASTPGGWENTEAFF. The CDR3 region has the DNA TGCGCCAGCACCCCTGGGGGGTGGGAGAACACTGAAGCTTTCTTT. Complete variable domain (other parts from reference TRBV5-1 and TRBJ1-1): KAGVTQTPRYLIKTRGQQVTLSCSPISGHRSVSWYQQTPGQGLQFLFEYFSETQRNKGNFPGRFSGRQFSNSRSEMNVSTLELGDSALYLCASTPGGWENTEAFFGQGTRLTVV.

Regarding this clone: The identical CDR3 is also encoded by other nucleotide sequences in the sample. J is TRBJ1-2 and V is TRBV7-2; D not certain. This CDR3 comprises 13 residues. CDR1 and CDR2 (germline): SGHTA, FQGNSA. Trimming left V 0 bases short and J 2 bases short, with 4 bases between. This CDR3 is CASSLAGNYGYTF. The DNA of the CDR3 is TGTGCCAGCAGCTTAGCCGGGAACTATGGCTACACCTTC.

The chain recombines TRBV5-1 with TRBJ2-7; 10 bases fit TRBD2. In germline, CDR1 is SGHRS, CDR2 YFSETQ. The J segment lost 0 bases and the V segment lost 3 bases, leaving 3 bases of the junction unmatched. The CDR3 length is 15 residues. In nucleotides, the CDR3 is TGCGCCAGCAGCTACGCTAGCGGGAGCTCCTACGAGCAGTACTTC. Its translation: CASSYASGSSYEQYF. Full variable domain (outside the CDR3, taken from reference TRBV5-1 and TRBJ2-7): KAGVTQTPRYLIKTRGQQVTLSCSPISGHRSVSWYQQTPGQGLQFLFEYFSETQRNKGNFPGRFSGRQFSNSRSEMNVSTLELGDSALYLCASSYASGSSYEQYFGPGTRLTVT.

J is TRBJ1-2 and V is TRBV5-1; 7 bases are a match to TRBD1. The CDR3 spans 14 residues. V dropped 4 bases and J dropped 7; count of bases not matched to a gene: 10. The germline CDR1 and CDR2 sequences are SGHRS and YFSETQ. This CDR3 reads CASSPRTGVGGYTF. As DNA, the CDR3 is TGCGCCAGCAGCCCAAGGACAGGTGTTGGTGGCTACACCTTC.

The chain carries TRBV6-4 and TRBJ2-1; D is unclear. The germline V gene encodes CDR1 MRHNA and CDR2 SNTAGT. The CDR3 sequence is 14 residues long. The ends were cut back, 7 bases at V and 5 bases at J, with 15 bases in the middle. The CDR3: CASKDTRFHNEQFF. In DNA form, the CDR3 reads TGTGCCAGCAAGGATACAAGGTTCCACAATGAGCAGTTCTTC.

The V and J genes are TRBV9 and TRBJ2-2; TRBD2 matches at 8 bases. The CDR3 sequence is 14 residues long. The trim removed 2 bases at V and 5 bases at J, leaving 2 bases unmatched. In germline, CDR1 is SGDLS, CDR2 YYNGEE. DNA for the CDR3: TGTGCCAGCAGCGTCGGGACTAGGACCGGGGAGCTGTTTTTT. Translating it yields CASSVGTRTGELFF. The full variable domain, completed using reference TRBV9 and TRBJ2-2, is DSGVTQTPKHLITATGQRVTLRCSPRSGDLSVYWYQQSLDQGLQFLIQYYNGEERAKGNILERFSAQQFPDLHSELNLSSLELGDSALYFCASSVGTRTGELFFGEGSRLTVL.

The CDR3 is CAISESWEVSYNEQFF. DNA of the CDR3: TGTGCCATCAGTGAGTCGTGGGAGGTTTCCTACAATGAGCAGTTCTTC. The genes are TRBV10-3 and TRBJ2-1, with TRBD2 as a possible D gene (6 bases). The V end lost 0 bases, the J end lost 1 base, and 10 bases lay between the germline ends. The CDR3 spans 16 residues. Germline CDR1 and CDR2: ENHRY and SYGVKD.

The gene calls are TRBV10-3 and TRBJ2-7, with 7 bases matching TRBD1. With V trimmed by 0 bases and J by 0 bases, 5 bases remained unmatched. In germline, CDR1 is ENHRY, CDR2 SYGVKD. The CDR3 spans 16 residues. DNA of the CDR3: TGTGCCATCAGTGAGTCGGGGACAGCGTTCTCCTACGAGCAGTACTTC. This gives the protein CAISESGTAFSYEQYF.